These 32 T cell receptor beta chains originate from one sample sequenced in a study of shared clonotypes between healthy human individuals. TCRdb's table, derived via immunoSEQ multiplex PCR, lists solely in-frame clones and lacks some. The sample records approximately 2,300,000 clones, roughly 92% being singletons. Sequences were obtained from naive CD4+ T cells from PBMCs. This sample's subset: CD45RA+ positively selected. These receptor sequences come from a young man in good health. Some clones in this sample may be carry-over from other donors' samples.

The chain is built from TRBV5-1 and TRBJ1-3; possibly TRBD1 for D (5 bases). Germline V gives CDR1 SGHRS, CDR2 YFSETQ. This CDR3 has 13 amino acids. V was trimmed by 0 bases and J by 9 bases, leaving 10 bases between them. The CDR3 spells CASSLGGDGTIYF. CDR3 coding DNA: TGCGCCAGCAGCTTGGGAGGGGACGGCACCATATATTTT.

The chain has TRBV2 and TRBJ1-1; unclear D gene. This CDR3 spans 19 amino acids. Germline V gene lookup returns CDR1 SNHLY and CDR2 FYNNEI. Trimming left V 3 bases short and J 0 bases short, with 23 bases between. The CDR3 sequence is CASSELFGGVFFMNTEAFF. The CDR3 DNA reads TGTGCCAGCAGTGAGTTGTTTGGTGGCGTTTTCTTCATGAACACTGAAGCTTTCTTT.

A word on this clone: A junction boundary mismatches the germline segment, possibly from a read error. The V gene is TRBV4-1, the J gene TRBJ2-5; 9 bases fit TRBD2. The CDR3 runs 16 residues. Germline-derived CDR1 and CDR2 are MGHRA and YSYEKL. The CDR3 coding sequence is TGCACCAGCAGCCAAGTGCTAGCGGGAAGGGGGGAGACCCAGTACTTC. This codes for CTSSQVLAGRGETQYF.

A word on this clone: Other nucleotide sequences from this sample produce the same CDR3. The genes are TRBV28 and TRBJ1-5, with 9 bases that match TRBD1. The CDR3 runs 15 residues. Looked up from germline, CDR1 is MDHEN and CDR2 is SYDVKM. The J segment lost 4 bases and the V segment lost 4 bases, leaving 5 bases of the junction unmatched. The CDR3, as DNA: TGTGCCAGCAGTTCTACAGGGGGCCGAAATCAGCCCCAGCATTTT. Protein: CASSSTGGRNQPQHF.

V gene TRBV19 combines with J gene TRBJ1-5; possible D gene TRBD1, 5 bases. V lost 7 bases and J lost 3, with 13 bases in between. Germline V gives CDR1 LNHDA, CDR2 SQIVND (reference sequence). The length of the CDR3 is 14 residues. In DNA form, the CDR3 reads TGTGCCAGTACCCCGGGACGGATCAATCAGCCCCAGCATTTT. Translation gives CASTPGRINQPQHF.

V is TRBV30 and J is TRBJ2-3; 11 bases agree with TRBD2. After removal of 3 bases from V and 6 bases from J, the junction contained 8 bases not matched to a gene. This CDR3 has 15 amino acids. Germline assignment: CDR1 GTSNPN and CDR2 SVGIG (reference sequence). DNA for the CDR3: TGTGCCTGGAGATTTAGCGGGAGGGCCTCCGATACGCAGTATTTT. Encoded protein: CAWRFSGRASDTQYF.

The chain uses TRBV4-1 and TRBJ1-3; D is ambiguous. The CDR3 runs to 18 residues. Germline V CDR1 and CDR2: MGHRA, YSYEKL. Trimming took off 2 bases at V and 4 bases at J, with 21 bases between the two ends. The CDR3 loop reads CASSQISRAPWKGNTIYF. CDR3 sequence (DNA): TGCGCCAGCAGCCAAATTAGTAGGGCCCCATGGAAAGGAAACACCATATATTTT.

This chain uses TRBV25-1 with TRBJ2-1; D unclear. This CDR3 spans 14 amino acids. V lost 5 bases to trimming and J lost 2 bases, with 10 bases between them. Germline CDR1 MGHDK, CDR2 SYGVNS. CDR3 residues: CASSRGGTYNEQFF. CDR3 sequence (DNA): TGTGCCAGCAGTAGAGGCGGTACCTACAATGAGCAGTTCTTC.

The chain carries TRBV28 and TRBJ2-1; TRBD2 is a possible D gene (6 bases). Trimming pared 4 bases from V and 0 bases from J, leaving 28 bases between. This CDR3 has 21 amino acids. The V gene's germline CDR1 is MDHEN and CDR2 SYDVKM. CDR3 sequence reads: CASSSRGAGRSQVGSYNEQFF. The CDR3 DNA reads TGTGCCAGCAGTTCCCGAGGGGCGGGGCGATCCCAAGTGGGCTCCTACAATGAGCAGTTCTTC.

The chain couples TRBV18 to TRBJ1-1; the D is unclear. The V and J ends lost 0 bases and 7 bases respectively, with 9 bases between them. Per the germline V gene, CDR1 is KGHSH and CDR2 is LQKENI. The CDR3 covers 13 residues. DNA of the CDR3: TGTGCCAGCTCACCACCTTCGCAGATTGAAGCTTTCTTT. It is translated as CASSPPSQIEAFF.

V usage is TRBV2 and J usage is TRBJ2-5, with D perhaps assigned TRBD1 or TRBD2 (5 bases each). Trimming cost V 3 bases and J 5 bases, with 10 bases left between them. Germline V CDR1 and CDR2: SNHLY, FYNNEI. The CDR3 totals 13 residues. CDR3 residues: CASSDSREETQYF. Written as DNA, the CDR3 is TGTGCCAGCAGTGATTCCAGGGAGGAGACCCAGTACTTC.

This rearrangement joins TRBV7-2 to TRBJ2-1, with 13 nucleotides matching TRBD2. The CDR3 extends over 16 amino acids. Germline values: CDR1 SGHTA, CDR2 FQGNSA. Germline trimming cut 1 base from V and 9 bases from J; bases unmatched to any gene: 6. The CDR3 DNA reads TGTGCCAGCAGCTTAGGGACTAGCGGGAGATCCGGTGAGCAGTTCTTC. This sequence encodes CASSLGTSGRSGEQFF.

Details on this clone: Other nucleotide sequences from this sample produce the same CDR3. V and J are TRBV2 and TRBJ2-7; no definite D call. There are 11 residues in the CDR3. Germline-derived CDR1 and CDR2 are SNHLY and FYNNEI. V was clipped by 4 bases and J by 2 bases, with 3 bases between them. The CDR3 nucleotides read TGTGCCAGCAGTGCTGCCTACGAGCAGTACTTC. Translated, it gives CASSAAYEQYF.

This clone was recorded once. This chain joins TRBV7-9 and TRBJ2-7, with 11 bases matching TRBD2. Germline V gene sequence: CDR1 SEHNR, CDR2 FQNEAQ (reference sequence). The CDR3 has 15 residues. V lost 4 bases and J lost 2; bases outside the gene matches: 4. The CDR3 sequence: CASSSSGRIPYEQYF. In nucleotides, the CDR3 is TGTGCCAGCAGCTCTAGCGGGAGGATCCCCTACGAGCAGTACTTC.

The chain couples TRBV11-2 to TRBJ2-7; D ambiguous. This CDR3 has 13 amino acids. Between the trimmed V and J ends, which lost 5 bases and 3 bases, there was a span of 11 bases. The germline V gene encodes CDR1 SGHAT and CDR2 FQNNGV. CDR3 nucleotide sequence: TGTGCCAGCAGCCCCGGCAGAATCTACGAGCAGTACTTC. This encodes CASSPGRIYEQYF.

The chain has TRBV7-2 and TRBJ2-3; TRBD2 matches 14 bases. The CDR3 consists of 16 residues. Looked up from germline, CDR1 is SGHTA and CDR2 is FQGNSA. Trimming cost V 5 bases and J 6 bases; bases outside gene matches: 7. The CDR3 here is CASSARLAGGRDTQYF. Written as DNA, the CDR3 is TGTGCCAGCAGCGCCCGACTAGCGGGAGGGCGGGATACGCAGTATTTT. Full variable domain (missing parts from reference TRBV7-2 and TRBJ2-3): GAGVSQSPSNKVTEKGKDVELRCDPISGHTALYWYRQSLGQGLEFLIYFQGNSAPDKSGLPSDRFSAERTGGSVSTLTIQRTQQEDSAVYLCASSARLAGGRDTQYFGPGTRLTVL.

The chain joins TRBV7-8 to TRBJ2-5; D may be TRBD2 (6 bases). Trimming took off 5 bases at V and 2 bases at J, with 12 bases between the two ends. The CDR3 has 14 amino acids. The germline V gene encodes CDR1 SGHVS and CDR2 FQNEAQ. CDR3 sequence reads: CASSTGTSQETQYF. The CDR3 DNA sequence: TGTGCCAGCAGCACCGGGACTTCTCAAGAGACCCAGTACTTC. Full variable domain (rest looked up from reference TRBV7-8 and TRBJ2-5): GAGVSQSPRYKVAKRGQDVALRCDPISGHVSLFWYQQALGQGPEFLTYFQNEAQLDKSGLPSDRFFAERPEGSVSTLKIQRTQQEDSAVYLCASSTGTSQETQYFGPGTRLLVL.

The table lists this clone with a few counts. The chain has TRBV29-1 and TRBJ1-5; 7 nucleotides match TRBD1. CDR1 is SQVTM and CDR2 is ANQGSEA in the germline V gene. The trim removed 6 bases at V and 5 bases at J, leaving 10 bases unmatched. There are 14 residues in the CDR3. In DNA, the CDR3 is TGCAGCGTAACCTACAGGGGTAACGATCAGCCCCAGCATTTT. Translating gives CSVTYRGNDQPQHF.

This clone was picked up one time. This sample also contains other DNA sequences that code for the same CDR3. The chain joins TRBV7-2 to TRBJ2-1; 11 bases agree with TRBD2. The V gene's germline CDR1 is SGHTA and CDR2 FQGNSA. The CDR3 loop spans 15 amino acids. The V gene end was trimmed by 5 bases and the J gene end by 3 bases; junction bases not matched to a gene: 3. The CDR3 loop is CASSLGTSGYNEQFF. The CDR3 DNA is TGTGCCAGCAGCCTCGGGACTAGCGGCTACAATGAGCAGTTCTTC.

The chain links TRBV30 to TRBJ1-4; D remains ambiguous. The germline CDR1 and CDR2 sequences are GTSNPN and SVGIG (reference sequence). V was cut by 2 bases and J by 8 bases, with 12 bases left in between. This CDR3 contains 13 residues. The CDR3 loop reads CAWSIGSEEKLFF. DNA of the CDR3: TGTGCCTGGAGTATCGGGAGCGAGGAAAAACTGTTTTTT.

V is TRBV6-1 and J is TRBJ1-2, with no clear D. This CDR3 comprises 15 residues. CDR1 is MNHNS and CDR2 is SASEGT in the germline V gene. The germline V and J ends were trimmed by 6 bases and 4 bases, with 18 bases remaining between them. CDR3: CASRPYTPAGYGYTF. CDR3 in DNA: TGTGCCAGCAGACCTTACACCCCGGCGGGCTATGGCTACACCTTC.

The chain combines TRBV7-7 with TRBJ1-1; 9 bases align to TRBD1. This CDR3 is built from 13 residues. Germline assignment: CDR1 SSHAT and CDR2 FNYEAQ (reference sequence). Trimming removed 5 bases from V and 6 bases from J; junction bases left unmatched: 4. The CDR3 loop is CASSADRGAEAFF. The CDR3 region has the DNA TGTGCCAGCAGCGCGGACAGGGGAGCTGAAGCTTTCTTT.

V gene TRBV7-9 combines with J gene TRBJ2-1; 8 bases match TRBD1. V lost 7 bases and J lost 5; bases outside the gene matches: 13. Germline values: CDR1 SEHNR, CDR2 FQNEAQ (reference sequence). The CDR3 covers 16 residues. CDR3 coding DNA: TGTGCCAGCACAACTTTAGCGACAGGGGAAAACAATGAGCAGTTCTTC. Amino acid sequence: CASTTLATGENNEQFF.

The rearrangement joins TRBV27 to TRBJ2-7; D might be TRBD1 (6 bases). The CDR3 length is 14 residues. The germline V gene encodes CDR1 MNHEY and CDR2 SMNVEV (reference sequence). Trimming took off 6 bases at V and 1 base at J, with 13 bases between the two ends. The CDR3 reads CASSTQGWSYEQYF. The CDR3 nucleotides read TGTGCCAGCAGCACACAGGGATGGTCCTACGAGCAGTACTTC.

The CDR3 sequence: CASSLIGGANNEQFF. CDR3 DNA: TGTGCCAGCAGCTTAATAGGTGGGGCAAACAATGAGCAGTTCTTC. V is TRBV7-3 and J is TRBJ2-1; TRBD1 is a possible D gene (5 bases). V was trimmed by 1 base and J by 5 bases, leaving 12 bases between them. Per germline, CDR1 SGHTA and CDR2 FQGTGA. The CDR3 totals 15 residues.

The chain links TRBV6-5 to TRBJ1-2; D remains ambiguous. V lost 7 bases to trimming and J lost 0 bases, with 9 bases between them. The germline CDR1 and CDR2 sequences are MNHEY and SVGAGI. The CDR3 spans 13 residues. DNA for the CDR3: TGTGCCAGCAATGACAACTCTAACTATGGCTACACCTTC. Translating it yields CASNDNSNYGYTF.

Turning to this clone: Other DNA variants within this sample encode the same CDR3. CDR3 amino acids: CASSSGLAAYNEQFF. The CDR3 DNA reads as TGTGCCAGCAGCTCCGGACTAGCGGCATACAATGAGCAGTTCTTC. The J gene is TRBJ2-1, the V gene TRBV11-2, with TRBD2 matching over 10 bases. Trimming took 4 bases from V and 4 from J; bases not matched to a gene: 4. The germline CDR1 and CDR2 sequences are SGHAT and FQNNGV. CDR3 length: 15 amino acids.

The rearrangement links TRBV9 to TRBJ2-5; TRBD2 matches at 10 bases. The CDR3 contains 14 residues. Germline loops: CDR1 SGDLS, CDR2 YYNGEE. The V and J ends lost 4 bases and 4 bases, in that order; junction bases with no gene match: 4. CDR3 sequence (DNA): TGTGCCAGCAGCATAGCGGGAGGTACAGAGACCCAGTACTTC. Translation: CASSIAGGTETQYF.

The rearrangement uses TRBV30 and TRBJ2-2, with 10 bases fitting TRBD2. Germline V gives CDR1 GTSNPN, CDR2 SVGIG (reference sequence). This CDR3 region has 14 residues. Trimming removed 6 bases from V and 5 bases from J; junction bases left unmatched: 6. The CDR3 bases are TGTGCCTGCCGAGCGGGAGGGTGGACCGGGGAGCTGTTTTTT. Translating gives CACRAGGWTGELFF.

The chain links TRBV2 to TRBJ2-2; 11 bases map to TRBD1. There are 16 residues in the CDR3. Trimming at V came to 5 bases and at J to 7 bases, leaving 9 bases not matched to a gene. The germline V gene encodes CDR1 SNHLY and CDR2 FYNNEI. The CDR3 sequence is CASSFGQGAQNGELFF. DNA of the CDR3: TGTGCCAGCAGTTTTGGACAGGGGGCGCAAAACGGGGAGCTGTTTTTT.

This chain links TRBV6-5 with TRBJ1-4, with D unresolved. The V gene's germline CDR1 is MNHEY and CDR2 SVGAGI. Trimming cost V 7 bases and J 0 bases, with 12 bases left between them. This CDR3 region has 15 residues. The CDR3 sequence is CASKDIQATNEKLFF. CDR3 in DNA: TGTGCCAGCAAAGACATCCAGGCAACTAATGAAAAACTGTTTTTT.

The chain links TRBV7-2 to TRBJ2-3; possibly TRBD2 for D (5 bases). CDR3 length: 13 residues. Per the germline V gene, CDR1 is SGHTA and CDR2 is FQGNSA. Trimming stripped 5 bases from V and 4 bases from J, with 10 bases between. CDR3 loop: CASSRRDPDTQYF. CDR3 DNA sequence: TGTGCCAGCAGCCGACGGGATCCAGATACGCAGTATTTT.